The 27 T cell receptor beta chains below come from one sample, sequenced in a study of cytomegalovirus exposure and HLA in healthy donors. The PCR used 60 Vbeta and 13 Jbeta primers. TCRdb's table, derived via immunoSEQ multiplex PCR, lists solely in-frame clones and lacks some. The data hold 170,000 or so clones, with 75% to 90% observed a single time. Material for sequencing was PBMCs. The receptors were gathered from a man aged 25 to 40 in good health and CMV-seropositive.

The CDR3 DNA reads TGTGCCAGTAGTATATACCAGGGGGAGCTCTACACCTTC. Protein: CASSIYQGELYTF. This chain uses TRBV19 with TRBJ1-2; the match to TRBD1 covers 7 bases. The CDR3 is 13 amino acids. J lost 10 bases, V lost 2 bases, and 7 bases had no gene match. Per the germline V gene, CDR1 is LNHDA and CDR2 is SQIVND (reference sequence). Using reference TRBV19 and TRBJ1-2 for the parts outside the CDR3, the full variable domain is DGGITQSPKYLFRKEGQNVTLSCEQNLNHDAMYWYRQDPGQGLRLIYYSQIVNDFQKGDIAEGYSVSREKKESFPLTVTSAQKNPTAFYLCASSIYQGELYTFGSGTRLTVV.

The chain joins TRBV9 to TRBJ1-5; D is unresolved. Germline lookup yields CDR1 SGDLS and CDR2 YYNGEE. The germline V and J ends were trimmed by 3 bases and 2 bases, with 12 bases remaining between them. This CDR3 has 15 amino acids. The CDR3 region has the DNA TGTGCCAGCAGCGGATCAGAGAGGGGCAATCAGCCCCAGCATTTT. As protein: CASSGSERGNQPQHF.

The chain combines TRBV2 with TRBJ1-4; TRBD1 agrees at 8 bases. The CDR3 covers 15 residues. Trimming took 7 bases from V and 7 from J; bases not matched to a gene: 11. Germline assignment: CDR1 SNHLY and CDR2 FYNNEI. This CDR3 is CASTESRTGSEKLFF. CDR3 nucleotide sequence: TGTGCCAGCACGGAGAGTCGGACAGGGAGTGAAAAACTGTTTTTT.

The V and J genes are TRBV4-2 and TRBJ2-7, with 10 bases identical to TRBD1. The CDR3 extends over 16 amino acids. The germline V gene has CDR1 LGHNA and CDR2 YNFKEQ. With V trimmed by 4 bases and J by 0 bases, 6 bases remained unmatched. The CDR3 sequence: CASSPPTGGHSYEQYF. In DNA, the CDR3 is TGTGCCAGCAGCCCCCCGACAGGGGGCCACTCCTACGAGCAGTACTTC.

The rearrangement links TRBV5-1 to TRBJ2-2, with 9 bases fitting TRBD2. The CDR3 has 16 amino acids. CDR1 and CDR2 (germline): SGHRS, YFSETQ. V gave up 5 bases and J gave up 0 bases; unmatched junction bases: 5. The CDR3 sequence is CASSIASGANTGELFF. Here the CDR3 DNA reads TGCGCCAGCAGTATCGCTAGCGGGGCGAACACCGGGGAGCTGTTTTTT.

The rearrangement joins TRBV6-6 to TRBJ2-5; D possibly corresponds to TRBD2 (5 bases). The ends were cut back, 5 bases at V and 5 bases at J, with 12 bases in the middle. CDR3 length: 13 amino acids. From germline, CDR1 is MNHNY and CDR2 SVGAGI (reference sequence). CDR3 DNA: TGTGCCAGCAGTCGGACTTTGCCGGAGACCCAGTACTTC. It specifies CASSRTLPETQYF.

The V and J genes are TRBV19 and TRBJ1-1; D not certain. Trimming pared 10 bases from V and 5 bases from J, leaving 20 bases between. This CDR3 is built from 14 residues. The germline gives CDR1 LNHDA, CDR2 SQIVND (reference sequence). Here the CDR3 reads CAINPLYTVTEAFF. DNA of the CDR3: TGTGCCATTAACCCCCTATATACAGTGACTGAAGCTTTCTTT.

The chain links TRBV2 to TRBJ2-7, with D perhaps matching TRBD2 (6 bases). Germline assignment: CDR1 SNHLY and CDR2 FYNNEI. The CDR3 spans 11 residues. With 11 bases removed from V and 3 bases from J, the gap between germline ends came to 11 bases. The CDR3 sequence: CAGGDGYEQYF. The DNA of the CDR3 is TGTGCCGGAGGGGACGGCTACGAGCAGTACTTC.

This chain uses TRBV27 with TRBJ2-7, with 7 positions matching TRBD1. There are 16 residues in the CDR3. Per germline, CDR1 MNHEY and CDR2 SMNVEV (reference sequence). The junction had 8 bases not matched to a gene; V was cut back by 0 bases and J by 3 bases. CDR3 nucleotide sequence: TGTGCCAGCAGTTTATCGTTTGTGGGGGACAGCTACGAGCAGTACTTC. It codes for CASSLSFVGDSYEQYF.

The rearrangement uses TRBV28 and TRBJ2-1; D remains ambiguous. CDR3 length: 16 residues. Trimming removed 5 bases from V and 2 bases from J, with 16 bases in between. Per germline, CDR1 MDHEN and CDR2 SYDVKM. CDR3 sequence (DNA): TGTGCCAGCAGTATAAGCCCCGCGTCCCCCTACAATGAGCAGTTCTTC. This translates into CASSISPASPYNEQFF.

V is TRBV27 and J is TRBJ2-1; 10 nucleotides agree with TRBD2. In germline, CDR1 is MNHEY, CDR2 SMNVEV (reference sequence). The CDR3 runs 15 residues. The ends lost 2 bases at V and 4 bases at J; junction bases unmatched: 2. DNA of the CDR3: TGTGCCAGCAGTTTACTACTAGCGGGGTACAATGAGCAGTTCTTC. Amino acid sequence: CASSLLLAGYNEQFF.

The gene calls are TRBV6-6 and TRBJ2-3; TRBD2 aligns across 10 bases. The germline CDR1 and CDR2 sequences are MNHNY and SVGAGI (reference sequence). The V segment lost 10 bases and the J segment 1 base; nucleotides outside the gene matches: 2. This CDR3 comprises 13 residues. The CDR3 DNA sequence: TGTGCCACCGGGACTAGCGGCACAGATACGCAGTATTTT. This sequence encodes CATGTSGTDTQYF.

The J gene is TRBJ2-1, the V gene TRBV6-5; the match to TRBD2 covers 11 bases. CDR3 size: 16 residues. Germline V gives CDR1 MNHEY, CDR2 SVGAGI. Germline trimming cut 2 bases from V and 5 bases from J; bases unmatched to any gene: 5. The CDR3 spells CASSYGGLAENNEQFF. CDR3 DNA sequence: TGTGCCAGCAGTTACGGGGGACTAGCGGAGAACAATGAGCAGTTCTTC.

The chain has TRBV28 and TRBJ1-2; D call uncertain. V was trimmed by 2 bases and J by 1 base, leaving 5 bases between them. The CDR3 consists of 13 residues. Germline CDR1 and CDR2: MDHEN and SYDVKM. The CDR3 DNA follows: TGTGCCAGCAGTTTAGCGGGTAACTATGGCTACACCTTC. This gives the protein CASSLAGNYGYTF.

CDR3 protein: CASSPQDRVMGELFF. CDR3 sequence (DNA): TGTGCCAGCAGCCCCCAGGACAGGGTGATGGGGGAGCTGTTTTTT. The chain is built from TRBV7-8 and TRBJ2-2, with 8 bases that match TRBD1. CDR3 length: 15 residues. The V gene's germline CDR1 is SGHVS and CDR2 FQNEAQ. The ends lost 5 bases at V and 8 bases at J; junction bases unmatched: 10.

The rearrangement links TRBV5-1 to TRBJ2-4; 8 bases map to TRBD1. V dropped 4 bases and J dropped 2; count of bases not matched to a gene: 14. The V gene's germline CDR1 is SGHRS and CDR2 YFSETQ. The CDR3 consists of 18 residues. CDR3 in amino acids: CASSPGNGQGGPKNIQYF. CDR3 in DNA: TGCGCCAGCAGCCCAGGGAATGGACAGGGTGGGCCCAAAAACATTCAGTACTTC.

This clone was counted only a few times. The chain couples TRBV19 to TRBJ1-4, with a weak D call TRBD1 (6 bases). CDR1 is LNHDA, CDR2 SQIVND, per germline (reference sequence). The CDR3 runs to 16 residues. Deletions cut 1 base from V and 0 bases from J, with 9 bases between. The CDR3 DNA sequence: TGTGCCAGTAGTATAGGGGACAACCCAACTAATGAAAAACTGTTTTTT. Translation gives CASSIGDNPTNEKLFF.

This rearrangement joins TRBV9 to TRBJ1-5; D is perhaps TRBD1 (6 bases). The germline V and J ends were trimmed by 4 bases and 4 bases, with 21 bases remaining between them. The CDR3 extends over 17 amino acids. Germline-derived CDR1 and CDR2 are SGDLS and YYNGEE. The CDR3 protein is CASSTTRQDPPNQPQHF. CDR3 DNA sequence: TGTGCCAGCAGCACAACTAGACAGGACCCGCCTAATCAGCCCCAGCATTTT.

This clone was seen a few times. The chain joins TRBV10-2 to TRBJ2-1, with 13 bases fitting TRBD2. Germline loops: CDR1 WSHSY, CDR2 SAAADI. V shed 3 bases and J 4 bases; nucleotides not matched to a gene: 12. The CDR3 sequence is 19 residues long. CDR3 sequence: CASSELGDRTSGGYNEQFF. The CDR3 region has the DNA TGCGCCAGCAGTGAACTAGGGGATCGGACTAGCGGGGGATACAATGAGCAGTTCTTC.

This chain links TRBV10-3 with TRBJ2-1; the match to TRBD2 covers 9 bases. V gave up 7 bases and J gave up 0 bases; unmatched junction bases: 16. CDR3 length equals 19 residues. Germline-derived CDR1 and CDR2 are ENHRY and SYGVKD. The CDR3 bases are TGTGCCATCACCCCGACTAGCGGAATAATCAGTAGCTCCTACAATGAGCAGTTCTTC. It codes for CAITPTSGIISSSYNEQFF.

DNA for the CDR3: TGTGCCAGCAGCTTGGTAGCGGGAGAGGGGCACGAGCAGTACTTC. Its translation: CASSLVAGEGHEQYF. This chain links TRBV5-4 with TRBJ2-7, with 9 bases matching TRBD2. Germline CDR1 reads SGHNT; CDR2 reads YYREEE (reference sequence). V was clipped by 0 bases and J by 5 bases; unmatched bases: 6. The CDR3 covers 15 residues.

The chain carries TRBV19 and TRBJ1-2; perhaps TRBD1 as D (5 bases). V gave up 3 bases and J gave up 5 bases, with 7 bases separating them. This CDR3 is built from 12 residues. From germline, CDR1 is LNHDA and CDR2 SQIVND (reference sequence). CDR3 protein: CASSMTVYGYTF. The CDR3 nucleotides are TGTGCCAGTAGTATGACAGTTTATGGCTACACCTTC.

This clone is a singleton in its sample. The rearrangement uses TRBV4-1 and TRBJ1-1; the match to TRBD1 covers 10 bases. This CDR3 is built from 18 residues. V trimming: 1 base; J trimming: 0 bases; junction bases outside the gene matches: 8. In germline, CDR1 is MGHRA, CDR2 YSYEKL. CDR3 region: CASSQAGTGVRVNTEAFF. CDR3 in DNA: TGCGCCAGCAGCCAAGCCGGGACAGGGGTTCGGGTGAACACTGAAGCTTTCTTT.

J is TRBJ2-2 and V is TRBV19; D not certain. V lost 3 bases and J 4 bases, leaving 12 bases between the germline ends. CDR1 and CDR2 from the germline V gene are LNHDA and SQIVND (reference sequence). This CDR3 has 15 residues. CDR3: CASSIVVGSTGELFF. For the CDR3, the DNA is TGTGCCAGTAGTATCGTTGTGGGCAGCACCGGGGAGCTGTTTTTT.

This clone was detected only once. The chain carries TRBV7-6 and TRBJ2-2; 11 bases align to TRBD2. The ends lost 5 bases at V and 7 bases at J; junction bases unmatched: 15. There are 18 residues in the CDR3. The V gene's germline CDR1 is SGHVS and CDR2 FNYEAQ. The CDR3 region is CASSVGLRLAGWGGELFF. The CDR3 DNA follows: TGTGCCAGCAGCGTAGGACTCAGACTAGCGGGGTGGGGCGGGGAGCTGTTTTTT. Supplemented by reference TRBV7-6 and TRBJ2-2, the full variable domain reads GAGVSQSPRYKVTKRGQDVALRCDPISGHVSLYWYRQALGQGPEFLTYFNYEAQQDKSGLPNDRFSAERPEGSISTLTIQRTEQRDSAMYRCASSVGLRLAGWGGELFFGEGSRLTVL.

The chain uses TRBV27 and TRBJ2-7; no clear D. The V gene's germline CDR1 is MNHEY and CDR2 SMNVEV (reference sequence). V lost 5 bases to trimming and J lost 1 base, with 9 bases between them. This CDR3 is 13 amino acids long. The chain's CDR3 is CASSPVGSYEQYF. For the CDR3, the DNA is TGTGCCAGCAGTCCGGTCGGGTCCTACGAGCAGTACTTC.

The V and J genes are TRBV28 and TRBJ2-2; the match to TRBD2 covers 8 bases. Trimming removed 7 bases from V and 4 bases from J; junction bases left unmatched: 8. The length of the CDR3 is 15 residues. Germline V lookup: CDR1 MDHEN, CDR2 SYDVKM. The CDR3 loop is CASIFSGGGTGELFF. DNA of the CDR3: TGTGCCAGCATCTTCTCCGGGGGGGGCACCGGGGAGCTGTTTTTT. Complete variable domain (other parts from reference TRBV28 and TRBJ2-2): DVKVTQSSRYLVKRTGEKVFLECVQDMDHENMFWYRQDPGLGLRLIYFSYDVKMKEKGDIPEGYSVSREKKERFSLILESASTNQTSMYLCASIFSGGGTGELFFGEGSRLTVL.